These 7 T cell receptor beta chains share one sample of origin, sequenced in a study of glioma-infiltrating T cells after dendritic cell vaccination. TCRdb's table, derived via immunoSEQ multiplex PCR, lists solely in-frame clones and lacks some. This table holds more than 100,000 clones, about four fifths found once. This material consisted of blood, taken before dendritic cell vaccination. Receptors originate from a human donor with glioblastoma.

The chain combines TRBV19 with TRBJ2-3; TRBD2 is a possible D gene (5 bases). The CDR3 length is 14 residues. V was trimmed by 10 bases and J by 1 base, leaving 15 bases between them. CDR1 and CDR2 from the germline V gene are LNHDA and SQIVND (reference sequence). The CDR3 DNA reads TGTGCCACCCGATTGCCCGGGGGCACAGATACGCAGTATTTT. Translated: CATRLPGGTDTQYF.

The chain has TRBV6-1 and TRBJ2-5; TRBD1 aligns across 11 bases. Germline V gene sequence: CDR1 MNHNS, CDR2 SASEGT. The CDR3 runs to 14 residues. J lost 5 bases, V lost 5 bases, and 4 bases had no gene match. CDR3 residues: CASSHRDRGETQYF. Written as DNA, the CDR3 is TGTGCCAGCAGTCACCGGGACAGGGGGGAGACCCAGTACTTC.

The chain carries TRBV4-3 and TRBJ1-2; 10 bases align to TRBD1. The junction had 4 bases not matched to a gene; V was cut back by 3 bases and J by 3 bases. The V gene's germline CDR1 is LGHNA and CDR2 YSLEER. This CDR3 contains 15 residues. The CDR3 DNA reads as TGCGCCAGCAGCCATGAGACAGGGGGCTACTATGGCTACACCTTC. This gives the protein CASSHETGGYYGYTF.

CDR3 coding DNA: TGTGCCAGCAGCCCTCGGACAGGGCTAAACTACGAGCAGTACTTC. The encoded protein is CASSPRTGLNYEQYF. V gene TRBV7-9 combines with J gene TRBJ2-7; 8 bases map to TRBD1. The CDR3 has 15 residues. Germline V gives CDR1 SEHNR, CDR2 FQNEAQ (reference sequence). J was trimmed by 3 bases and V by 5 bases; bases with no gene match: 9.

The chain links TRBV30 to TRBJ2-1; 9 nucleotides line up with TRBD2. CDR3 length: 15 residues. Germline loops: CDR1 GTSNPN, CDR2 SVGIG (reference sequence). V lost 0 bases to trimming and J lost 4 bases; unmatched junction nucleotides: 4. CDR3 region: CAWSVPSGVYNEQFF. The CDR3 coding sequence is TGTGCCTGGAGTGTACCTAGCGGGGTTTACAATGAGCAGTTCTTC.

The chain links TRBV6-6 to TRBJ2-5, with D perhaps matching TRBD2 (6 bases). The CDR3 runs to 12 residues. CDR1 and CDR2 from the germline V gene are MNHNY and SVGAGI (reference sequence). V lost 2 bases to trimming and J lost 5 bases, with 6 bases between them. Here the CDR3 reads CASSYRGETQYF. CDR3 in DNA: TGTGCCAGCAGTTACCGGGGGGAGACCCAGTACTTC.

The CDR3 protein is CASSYSVEVRGNTIYF. The CDR3 coding sequence is TGTGCCAGCAGTTACTCCGTCGAGGTTAGGGGAAACACCATATATTTT. The J gene is TRBJ1-3, the V gene TRBV6-6; D call uncertain. V was trimmed by 0 bases and J by 4 bases, leaving 13 bases between them. CDR3 length equals 16 residues. Germline-derived CDR1 and CDR2 are MNHNY and SVGAGI (reference sequence).